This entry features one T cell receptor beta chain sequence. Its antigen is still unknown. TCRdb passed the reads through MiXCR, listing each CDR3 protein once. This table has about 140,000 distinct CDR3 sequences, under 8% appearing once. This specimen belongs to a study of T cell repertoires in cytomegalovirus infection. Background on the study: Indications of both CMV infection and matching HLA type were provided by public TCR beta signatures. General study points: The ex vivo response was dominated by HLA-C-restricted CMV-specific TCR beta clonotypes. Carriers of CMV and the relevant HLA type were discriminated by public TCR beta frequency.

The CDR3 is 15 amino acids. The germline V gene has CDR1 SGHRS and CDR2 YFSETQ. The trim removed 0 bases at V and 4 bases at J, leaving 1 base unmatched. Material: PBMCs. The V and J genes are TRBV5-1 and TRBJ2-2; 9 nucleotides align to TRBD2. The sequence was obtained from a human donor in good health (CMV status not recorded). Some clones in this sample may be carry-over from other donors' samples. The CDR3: CASSLASGATGELFF. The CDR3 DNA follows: TGCGCCAGCAGCTTGGCTAGCGGGGCCACCGGGGAGCTGTTTTTT.